This T cell receptor (beta chain) appears in the sequencing data of a study of blood T cell repertoires in COVID-19. The V gene lost 4 bases and the J gene lost 5 bases, with 12 bases spanning the gap. Germline CDR1 SGHKS, CDR2 YYEKEE (reference sequence). The length of the CDR3 is 14 residues. Some clones are missing from TCRdb's copy, which holds only in-frame ones; the method was immunoSEQ multiplex PCR. The sample consists of hundreds of thousands of clones, 84% of them appearing once. The TCR was taken from a man in his thirties or forties with active or convalescent COVID-19. Sequencing input: peripheral blood. The chain uses TRBV5-5 and TRBJ1-4, with D possibly being TRBD1 (5 bases). CDR3 DNA: TGTGCCAGCAGCCCGCTCGACAGAAATGAAAAACTGTTTTTT. Protein product: CASSPLDRNEKLFF.